What follows is one T cell receptor beta chain and its context. The sample belongs to a study of shared clonotypes between healthy human individuals. Study-wide context: Three CD4 naive, three CD4 memory, two CD8 naive and one CD8 memory plate were used per donor.

Replicate PCRs run on sorted subsets employed roughly 190 ng DNA, approximately 30,000 T cell genomes. In the source study's methods: There were no quality scores in the junction-only immunoSEQ sequences, so filtering differed. This table comes from immunoSEQ multiplex PCR, and its TCRdb copy is limited to in-frame clones, with some not included. The V and J calls and clone size come from that table; D and trimming were worked out from the DNA. The data hold over 2 million clones, with 85% to 95% observed a single time. The donor cohort consisted entirely of Caucasian adults residing in Nashville, Tennessee. The specimen was naive CD4+ T cells sorted from blood. Subset of the sample: CD45RA+ positively selected. This sequence originates from a young man in good health.

CDR3 region: CASSKTAMNTEAFF. CDR3 nucleotide sequence: TGTGCCAGCAGCAAGACAGCTATGAACACTGAAGCTTTCTTT. This chain joins TRBV11-3 and TRBJ1-1, with TRBD1 as a possible D gene (5 bases). CDR1 is SGHNT, CDR2 YENEEA, per germline. V lost 5 bases, J lost 0 bases, and 10 bases lay in between. This CDR3 region has 14 residues.